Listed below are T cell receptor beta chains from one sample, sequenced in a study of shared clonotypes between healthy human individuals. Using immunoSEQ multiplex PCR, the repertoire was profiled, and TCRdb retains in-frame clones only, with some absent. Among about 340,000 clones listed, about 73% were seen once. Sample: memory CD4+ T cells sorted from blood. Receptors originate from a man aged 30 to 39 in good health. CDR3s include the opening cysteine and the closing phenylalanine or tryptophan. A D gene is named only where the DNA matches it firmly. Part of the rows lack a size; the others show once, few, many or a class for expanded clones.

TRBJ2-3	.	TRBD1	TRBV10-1	CASSITGVADTQYF	TGCGCCAGCAGTATCACAGGGGTCGCAGATACGCAGTATTTT
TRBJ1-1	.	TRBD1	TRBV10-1	CASSEGGSEAFF	TGCGCCAGCAGTGAAGGGGGCTCTGAAGCTTTCTTT
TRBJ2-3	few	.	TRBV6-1	CASSEVGNTQYF	TGTGCCAGCAGTGAGGTCGGGAATACGCAGTATTTT
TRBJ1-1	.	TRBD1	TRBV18	CASSPGTGGGTEAFF	TGTGCCAGCTCACCCGGGACAGGGGGCGGGACTGAAGCTTTCTTT
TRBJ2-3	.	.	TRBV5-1	CASSFSNQADTQYF	TGCGCCAGCAGCTTCTCCAACCAGGCAGATACGCAGTATTTT
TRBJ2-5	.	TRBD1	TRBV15	CATSPRQGASEETQYF	TGTGCCACCAGCCCGAGACAGGGGGCATCGGAAGAGACCCAGTACTTC
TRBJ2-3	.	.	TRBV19	CASSPGLEASTDTQYF	TGTGCCAGTAGTCCCGGACTGGAGGCTAGCACAGATACGCAGTATTTT
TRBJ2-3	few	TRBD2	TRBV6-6	CASSPGLAGSQYF	TGTGCCAGCAGCCCCGGACTAGCGGGATCGCAGTATTTT
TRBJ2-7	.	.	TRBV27	CASSSGLRGYEQYF	TGTGCCAGCAGTTCAGGGTTGAGGGGGTACGAGCAGTACTTC
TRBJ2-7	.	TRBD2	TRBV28	CASGFPGLQDYEQYF	TGTGCCAGCGGATTCCCGGGACTACAGGACTACGAGCAGTACTTC
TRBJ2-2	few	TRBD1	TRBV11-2	CASSLGQGVNTGELFF	TGTGCCAGCAGCTTAGGACAGGGGGTAAACACCGGGGAGCTGTTTTTT
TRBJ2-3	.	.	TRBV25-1	CASSDDKNGTDTQYF	TGTGCCAGCAGTGACGATAAAAATGGAACAGATACGCAGTATTTT
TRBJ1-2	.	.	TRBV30	CAWSVTAGGYTF	TGTGCCTGGAGTGTAACGGCGGGCGGCTACACCTTC
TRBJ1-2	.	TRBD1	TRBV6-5	CASSHRGNYGYTF	TGTGCCAGCAGCCACAGGGGTAACTATGGCTACACCTTC
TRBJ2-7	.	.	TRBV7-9	CASSLWGGQIAYEQYF	TGTGCCAGCAGCTTATGGGGCGGGCAAATTGCCTACGAGCAGTACTTC
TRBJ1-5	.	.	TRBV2	CASSEANQPQHF	TGTGCCAGCAGTGAAGCCAATCAGCCCCAGCATTTT
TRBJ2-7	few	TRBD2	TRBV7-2	CASSLVGTSGTGYEQYF	TGTGCCAGCAGCTTAGTAGGGACTAGCGGGACGGGTTACGAGCAGTACTTC
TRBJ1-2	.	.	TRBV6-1	CASSGSQVGYGYTF	TGTGCCAGCAGTGGCTCACAGGTCGGTTATGGCTACACCTTC
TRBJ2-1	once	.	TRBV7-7	CASSLYQGNEQFF	TGTGCCAGCAGCTTGTATCAGGGGAATGAGCAGTTCTTC
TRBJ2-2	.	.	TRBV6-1	CATLRDFNTGELFF	TGTGCCACCCTCCGGGACTTTAACACCGGGGAGCTGTTTTTT
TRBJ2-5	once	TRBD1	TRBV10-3	CAISHSQGETQYF	TGTGCCATCTCACACTCACAGGGGGAGACCCAGTACTTC
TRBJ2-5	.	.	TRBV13	CASRSTREKQETQYF	TGTGCCAGCAGGTCAACACGAGAAAAACAAGAGACCCAGTACTTC
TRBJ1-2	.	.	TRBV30	CAWRGGAPLYGYTF	TGTGCCTGGAGAGGAGGCGCCCCCCTCTATGGCTACACCTTC
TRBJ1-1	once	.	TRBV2	CASSVEEMNTEAFF	TGTGCCAGCAGTGTAGAGGAGATGAACACTGAAGCTTTCTTT
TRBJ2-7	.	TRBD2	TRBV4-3	CASSQNPGGGPYEQYF	TGCGCCAGCAGCCAAAATCCCGGGGGAGGGCCTTACGAGCAGTACTTC
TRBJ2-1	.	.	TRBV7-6	CASSSLTFFNSYNEQFF	TGTGCCAGCAGCTCGCTGACATTCTTTAACTCCTACAATGAGCAGTTCTTC
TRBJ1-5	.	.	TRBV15	CATSRGYRVGSSNQPQHF	TGTGCCACCAGCAGAGGCTATAGGGTTGGTAGTAGCAATCAGCCCCAGCATTTT
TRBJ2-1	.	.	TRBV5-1	CASSLEGAGNEQFF	TGCGCCAGCAGCTTGGAAGGGGCGGGAAATGAGCAGTTCTTC
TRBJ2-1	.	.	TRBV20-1	CSAPKRNEQFF	TGCAGTGCTCCGAAGCGCAATGAGCAGTTCTTC
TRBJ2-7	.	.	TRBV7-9	CASSLGGDSYEQYF	TGTGCCAGCAGCTTAGGGGGGGACTCCTACGAGCAGTACTTC
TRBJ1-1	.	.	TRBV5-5	CASSLVVSIEAFF	TGTGCCAGCAGCTTGGTAGTCAGTATTGAAGCTTTCTTT
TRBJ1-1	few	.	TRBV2	CASNRQGNTEAFF	TGTGCCAGCAACCGTCAGGGGAACACTGAAGCTTTCTTT
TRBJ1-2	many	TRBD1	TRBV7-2	CASSLEMVGTGTNYGYTF	TGTGCCAGCAGCTTAGAGATGGTTGGGACAGGGACTAACTATGGCTACACCTTC
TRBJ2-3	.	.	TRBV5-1	CASSLREVGTDTQYF	TGCGCCAGCAGCTTAAGGGAGGTGGGCACAGATACGCAGTATTTT
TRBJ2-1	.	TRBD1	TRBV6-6	CASETGAGNEQFF	TGTGCCAGTGAGACAGGGGCGGGCAATGAGCAGTTCTTC
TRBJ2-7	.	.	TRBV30	CAWRAATGPYEQYF	TGTGCCTGGAGGGCGGCTACGGGCCCTTACGAGCAGTACTTC
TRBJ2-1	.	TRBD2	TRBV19	CASSIKTSLYNEQFF	TGTGCCAGTAGTATAAAGACTAGCTTGTACAATGAGCAGTTCTTC
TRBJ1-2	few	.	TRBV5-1	CASSKNRDPGYTF	TGCGCCAGCAGCAAAAACAGGGATCCTGGCTACACCTTC
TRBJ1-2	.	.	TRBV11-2	CASSLGRQSLYYGYTF	TGTGCCAGCAGCTTGGGGCGCCAGTCGCTATACTATGGCTACACCTTC
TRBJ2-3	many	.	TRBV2	CASRDIADTQYF	TGTGCCAGCAGGGACATCGCGGATACGCAGTATTTT
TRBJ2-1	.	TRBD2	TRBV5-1	CASSWTLAGANNEQFF	TGCGCCAGCAGCTGGACGCTAGCGGGAGCCAACAATGAGCAGTTCTTC
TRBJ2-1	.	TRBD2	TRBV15	CATSKGLAGDDEQFF	TGTGCCACCAGCAAAGGACTAGCGGGAGATGATGAGCAGTTCTTC
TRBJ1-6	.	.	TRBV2	CASRGNSPLHF	TGTGCCAGCAGGGGGAATTCACCCCTCCACTTT
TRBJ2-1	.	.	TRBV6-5	CASSPIKIGYNEQFF	TGTGCCAGCAGTCCTATCAAGATCGGATACAATGAGCAGTTCTTC